This T cell receptor beta chain came from a study of Ad26.COV2.S vaccination and SARS-CoV-2 variants. Points from the study as a whole: Researchers cautioned that TCR breadth and depth analyses may have underestimated total T cell responses.

Produced via immunoSEQ multiplex PCR; TCRdb's table is partial and in-frame only. This table has 300,000 to 400,000 clones, about 88% appearing once. Germline trimming cut 4 bases from V and 6 bases from J; bases unmatched to any gene: 12. Germline-derived CDR1 and CDR2 are SGDLS and YYNGEE. The CDR3 extends over 16 amino acids. Sample treatment: approximately 18 received Ad26.COV2.S at low or high dose, single or two shots; about 5 received placebo; per-sample allocation not given. Sampling occurred on day 63 after the first vaccine or placebo injection. This clone was observed a single time. What it binds is unknown.

Sequenced here: peripheral blood, sampled in a trial of Ad26.COV2.S vaccine versus placebo. This receptor was obtained from a person aged 18 to 59 who received the Ad26.COV2.S COVID-19 vaccine or a placebo. The rearrangement joins TRBV9 to TRBJ2-1; 8 positions match TRBD2. This CDR3 is CASSFRTSPLGNEQFF. CDR3 bases: TGTGCCAGCAGCTTCCGGACTAGCCCCCTGGGCAATGAGCAGTTCTTC.